Below, 26 T cell receptor beta chains from the same sample are listed, as sequenced in a study of response to subunit inactivated influenza vaccine. From the RT-PCR reads, TCRdb called clonotypes with MiXCR, one entry per CDR3 protein. The top ten clones hold less than 7% of a sample with hundreds of thousands of distinct CDR3 sequences, more than 11% of them seen once. This material consisted of PBMCs from blood, taken 14 to 15 days before vaccination. These receptors originate from a man over 45 who received an inactivated influenza vaccine.

For this clonotype: Compared with germline, one end of the junction differs, possibly owing to a read error. V gene TRBV20-1 combines with J gene TRBJ2-1, with 11 bases aligning to TRBD2. The CDR3 has 22 amino acids. Germline CDR1 reads DFQATT; CDR2 reads SNEGSKA (reference sequence). The CDR3 nucleotides read TGCTGTGCTAGAGCTATCGGAGGGCTAGCGGGGGGACCGCGACAAAACTACAATGAGCAGTTCTTC. Protein: CCARAIGGLAGGPRQNYNEQFF.

This sequence joins TRBV24-1 and TRBJ1-2; the D is unclear. V lost 9 bases to trimming and J lost 7 bases, with 11 bases between them. Germline assignment: CDR1 KGHDR and CDR2 SFDVKD. The CDR3 consists of 11 residues. The CDR3 DNA follows: TGTGCCACCGGCGCGGGATCTGGCTACACCTTC. It translates to CATGAGSGYTF.

This clonotype was found a few times. The CDR3 DNA sequence: TGCGCCAGCAGCTCGGGGGGGGGAGGCGAGCAGTACTTC. As protein: CASSSGGGGEQYF. The chain links TRBV5-1 to TRBJ2-7, with TRBD2 matching 8 bases. Losses at the gene ends were 3 bases for V and 6 bases for J; bases not matched to a gene: 5. The CDR3 consists of 13 residues. Germline V lookup: CDR1 SGHRS, CDR2 YFSETQ.

There are many counts of this clonotype. The gene calls are TRBV10-3 and TRBJ2-7, with 12 bases fitting TRBD1. Germline loops: CDR1 ENHRY, CDR2 SYGVKD. This CDR3 is built from 15 residues. V shed 10 bases, J shed 6 bases, and the junction held 13 bases outside the gene matches. CDR3 DNA sequence: TGTGCCACCCTTTCCACCGGGACAGGGGGCGGCGAGCAGTACTTC. It translates to CATLSTGTGGGEQYF.

The J gene is TRBJ1-5, the V gene TRBV10-3; D is uncertain. The CDR3 spans 14 residues. Germline V lookup: CDR1 ENHRY, CDR2 SYGVKD. V lost 0 bases, J lost 7 bases, and 10 bases lay in between. In DNA, the CDR3 is TGTGCCATCAGTGAGTCGTTGGGGTACCAGCCCCAGCATTTT. Protein: CAISESLGYQPQHF.

The chain carries TRBV25-1 and TRBJ2-4, with D tentatively TRBD1 (6 bases). Germline-derived CDR1 and CDR2 are MGHDK and SYGVNS. CDR3 length equals 19 residues. V lost 4 bases to trimming and J lost 3 bases, with 25 bases between them. In DNA form, the CDR3 reads TGTGCCAGCAGTGCTTCCAGGGGCGACCCTCTGGTAAACAAAAACATTCAGTACTTC. Its translation is CASSASRGDPLVNKNIQYF.

This chain joins TRBV5-5 and TRBJ2-7, with D perhaps assigned TRBD1 or TRBD2 (5 bases each). This CDR3 is built from 15 residues. V gave up 0 bases and J gave up 3 bases, with 13 bases separating them. From germline, CDR1 is SGHKS and CDR2 YYEKEE (reference sequence). CDR3 DNA: TGTGCCAGCAGCTTGGTCAGAGGGGTCCTCTACGAGCAGTACTTC. It translates to CASSLVRGVLYEQYF.

The V call is TRBV11-2, the J call TRBJ2-2, with 9 bases aligning to TRBD1. The CDR3 is 15 residues long. V dropped 3 bases and J dropped 5; count of bases not matched to a gene: 4. The germline V gene has CDR1 SGHAT and CDR2 FQNNGV. CDR3 coding DNA: TGTGCCAGCAGCTTTGGGACAGGGCTAACCGGGGAGCTGTTTTTT. This translates into CASSFGTGLTGELFF.

The rearrangement joins TRBV5-1 to TRBJ2-1, with TRBD2 matching 7 bases. The V and J ends lost 4 bases and 4 bases, in that order; junction bases with no gene match: 11. The CDR3 runs 16 residues. Looked up from germline, CDR1 is SGHRS and CDR2 is YFSETQ. CDR3 sequence reads: CASSLQGSGLYNEQFF. As DNA, the CDR3 is TGCGCCAGCAGCCTCCAGGGTAGCGGGTTATACAATGAGCAGTTCTTC.

This clonotype was picked up a small number of times. The chain employs TRBV4-3 and TRBJ2-3; 7 nucleotides align to TRBD2. This CDR3 has 15 residues. V dropped 0 bases and J dropped 3; count of bases not matched to a gene: 3. Germline loops: CDR1 LGHNA, CDR2 YSLEER. The CDR3 reads CASSQDQRGTDTQYF. The CDR3 bases are TGCGCCAGCAGCCAAGATCAGCGGGGAACAGATACGCAGTATTTT.

The rearrangement joins TRBV29-1 to TRBJ1-1, with D unclear. CDR1 is SQVTM and CDR2 is ANQGSEA in the germline V gene. V shed 4 bases and J shed 0 bases, with 9 bases lying between them. CDR3 length equals 13 residues. DNA for the CDR3: TGCAGCGTTGGAGGAAACATGAACACTGAAGCTTTCTTT. Translating it yields CSVGGNMNTEAFF.

The chain couples TRBV30 to TRBJ2-1; D is unclear. Germline CDR1 GTSNPN, CDR2 SVGIG (reference sequence). The CDR3 is 13 amino acids. The V end was cut by 2 bases, the J end by 3 bases, with 8 bases between. CDR3 nucleotides: TGTGCCTGGAGTAGGTCTAACTACAATGAGCAGTTCTTC. Protein sequence: CAWSRSNYNEQFF.

This clonotype was seen a handful of times. This sequence joins TRBV27 and TRBJ2-6; D gene unclear. CDR1 and CDR2 (germline): MNHEY, SMNVEV (reference sequence). Trimming took off 1 base at V and 0 bases at J, with 7 bases between the two ends. This CDR3 is 16 amino acids long. The CDR3 nucleotides read TGTGCCAGCAGTTTATACAAAGCCTCTGGGGCCAACGTCCTGACTTTC. Residues: CASSLYKASGANVLTF. Complete variable domain (other parts from reference TRBV27 and TRBJ2-6): EAQVTQNPRYLITVTGKKLTVTCSQNMNHEYMSWYRQDPGLGLRQIYYSMNVEVTDKGDVPEGYKVSRKEKRNFPLILESPSPNQTSLYFCASSLYKASGANVLTFGAGSRLTVL.

The chain joins TRBV29-1 to TRBJ2-5; 7 positions agree with TRBD1. Germline V gene lookup returns CDR1 SQVTM and CDR2 ANQGSEA. V lost 5 bases to trimming and J lost 2 bases; unmatched junction nucleotides: 2. The CDR3 spans 12 residues. For the CDR3, the DNA is TGCAGCGTTAAACAGGGGCAAGAGACCCAGTACTTC. Translated, it gives CSVKQGQETQYF.

For this clonotype: It may be a read error: a sequence one base away is much more abundant. The chain links TRBV28 to TRBJ2-4; D unclear. This CDR3 region has 13 residues. Germline values: CDR1 MDHEN, CDR2 SYDVKM. CDR3 in DNA: TGTGCCAGCAGTCTCAGCGCGAAAAAGATTCAGTACTTC. Protein: CASSLSAKKIQYF.

The rearrangement uses TRBV12-3 or TRBV12-4 and TRBJ2-3; perhaps D is TRBD1 or TRBD2 (5 bases each). CDR3 size: 14 residues. V lost 3 bases and J 2 bases, leaving 9 bases between the germline ends. This chain's CDR3 is CASSFRGATDTQYF. The CDR3 coding sequence is TGTGCCAGCAGTTTTCGAGGGGCCACAGATACGCAGTATTTT.

The chain combines TRBV5-1 with TRBJ2-2, with 8 bases matching TRBD2. Germline CDR1 reads SGHRS; CDR2 reads YFSETQ. Trimming removed 4 bases from V and 6 bases from J; junction bases left unmatched: 8. This CDR3 region has 15 residues. The CDR3 nucleotides read TGCGCCAGCAGCCGGGACGGGAGGGCCTCCGGGGAGCTGTTTTTT. Protein: CASSRDGRASGELFF. The variable domain in full, completed from reference TRBV5-1 and TRBJ2-2, reads KAGVTQTPRYLIKTRGQQVTLSCSPISGHRSVSWYQQTPGQGLQFLFEYFSETQRNKGNFPGRFSGRQFSNSRSEMNVSTLELGDSALYLCASSRDGRASGELFFGEGSRLTVL.

This clonotype was observed at least ten times. A clone one base away is much larger, so this may be a read error. The chain links TRBV7-9 to TRBJ2-7; unclear D gene. The CDR3 is 11 amino acids. The V end lost 5 bases, the J end lost 4 bases, and 6 bases lay between the germline ends. Germline V lookup: CDR1 SEHNR, CDR2 FQNEAQ (reference sequence). CDR3 sequence: CASSPQYEQYF. CDR3 nucleotides: TGTGCCAGCAGCCCTCAATACGAGCAGTACTTC. The full variable domain, in which reference TRBV7-9 and TRBJ2-7 provide the parts outside the CDR3, is DTGVSQNPRHKITKRGQNVTFRCDPISEHNRLYWYRQTLGQGPEFLTYFQNEAQLEKSRLLSDRFSAERPKGSFSTLEIQRTEQGDSAMYLCASSPQYEQYFGPGTRLTVT.

This clonotype was counted between two and nine times. The genes are TRBV12-3 or TRBV12-4 and TRBJ2-7; a possible D gene is TRBD1 (6 bases). Trimming stripped 1 base from V and 5 bases from J, with 12 bases between. This CDR3 spans 14 amino acids. The CDR3 loop reads CASSLGGTYNEQYF. The CDR3, as DNA: TGTGCCAGCAGTTTAGGAGGGACATACAACGAGCAGTACTTC.

The table lists this clonotype with many counts. The chain is built from TRBV20-1 and TRBJ2-1; 8 bases are a match to TRBD2. V shed 4 bases and J 2 bases; nucleotides not matched to a gene: 1. CDR3 length equals 13 residues. The germline gives CDR1 DFQATT, CDR2 SNEGSKA (reference sequence). The CDR3 DNA is TGCAGTGCTATTAGCGGGACCTACAATGAGCAGTTCTTC. It encodes CSAISGTYNEQFF.

This clonotype was seen a handful of times. This chain links TRBV27 with TRBJ2-1; 14 bases agree with TRBD2. V lost 5 bases, J lost 9 bases, and 6 bases stayed unmatched. Germline V lookup: CDR1 MNHEY, CDR2 SMNVEV (reference sequence). This CDR3 comprises 15 residues. CDR3 protein: CASSETSGGAGEQFF. The CDR3 nucleotides read TGTGCCAGCAGTGAGACTAGCGGGGGGGCGGGTGAGCAGTTCTTC.

Comment on this clonotype: Being one base from a much bigger clone, this may be a read error. The rearrangement uses TRBV12-3 or TRBV12-4 and TRBJ2-3; D ambiguous. Trimming cost V 6 bases and J 2 bases, with 15 bases left between them. The CDR3 loop spans 15 amino acids. CDR3 residues: CASRLSQWYTDTQYF. The CDR3 DNA follows: TGTGCCAGCAGACTCTCACAGTGGTACACAGATACGCAGTATTTT.

The V and J genes are TRBV20-1 and TRBJ1-5; TRBD1 agrees at 12 bases. The junction had 19 bases not matched to a gene; V was cut back by 0 bases and J by 10 bases. Germline V gene data show CDR1 as DFQATT and CDR2 as SNEGSKA (reference sequence). This CDR3 contains 19 residues. The CDR3: CSARDRASGQGAPGGPQHF. CDR3 in DNA: TGCAGTGCTAGAGATCGCGCGTCGGGACAGGGGGCGCCCGGGGGACCCCAGCATTTT.

This clonotype was seen a handful of times. The gene calls are TRBV20-1 and TRBJ1-5, with 7 bases lining up with TRBD1. Trimming removed 5 bases from V and 5 bases from J; junction bases left unmatched: 12. CDR3 length: 15 residues. Germline V gene sequence: CDR1 DFQATT, CDR2 SNEGSKA (reference sequence). CDR3 DNA sequence: TGCAGTGCTTGGGACAGTCAGGCAAGGTATCAGCCCCAGCATTTT. The encoded protein is CSAWDSQARYQPQHF.

A few counts support this clonotype. This rearrangement joins TRBV5-1 to TRBJ1-2; possible D gene TRBD1, 5 bases. Trimming cost V 0 bases and J 0 bases, with 9 bases left between them. The CDR3 is made up of 15 amino acids. Germline loops: CDR1 SGHRS, CDR2 YFSETQ. CDR3: CASSLGDATNYGYTF. CDR3 bases: TGCGCCAGCAGCTTGGGGGACGCAACTAACTATGGCTACACCTTC.

CDR3 coding DNA: TGTGCCAGCAGCACAGGGAATGAAAAACTGTTTTTT. Its protein product is CASSTGNEKLFF. The chain recombines TRBV7-9 with TRBJ1-4; D is perhaps TRBD1 (6 bases). The CDR3 extends over 12 amino acids. CDR1 is SEHNR and CDR2 is FQNEAQ in the germline V gene (reference sequence). Trimming pared 5 bases from V and 5 bases from J, leaving 6 bases between.